This T cell receptor beta chain was observed in a study of blood T cell repertoires in COVID-19. Background on the study: Collection of acute and convalescent COVID-19 samples took place in the United States, Italy and Spain. PBMCs, B-cell-depleted T cells, or T cells provided the cDNA or gDNA that made up the material.

There are 15 residues in the CDR3. The V and J ends lost 7 bases and 7 bases, in that order; junction bases with no gene match: 10. Germline assignment: CDR1 SEHNR and CDR2 FQNEAQ (reference sequence). Methods used by the authors: Using reference gene primer amplification, nucleated cell counts were estimated. Profiled with immunoSEQ multiplex PCR; TCRdb holds only in-frame clones, not every one. The V and J calls and clone size were taken over from that table, and D and trimming were inferred from the DNA. The sample records roughly 150,000 clones, under 90% being singletons. The sequence was obtained from an elderly woman with acute or convalescent COVID-19. Sequencing used peripheral blood. This chain connects TRBV7-9 to TRBJ1-2; the match to TRBD1 covers 12 bases. Written as DNA, the CDR3 is TGTGCCAGCACCGGGGACAGGGGGCGAATAGCTGGCTACACCTTC. This gives the protein CASTGDRGRIAGYTF.